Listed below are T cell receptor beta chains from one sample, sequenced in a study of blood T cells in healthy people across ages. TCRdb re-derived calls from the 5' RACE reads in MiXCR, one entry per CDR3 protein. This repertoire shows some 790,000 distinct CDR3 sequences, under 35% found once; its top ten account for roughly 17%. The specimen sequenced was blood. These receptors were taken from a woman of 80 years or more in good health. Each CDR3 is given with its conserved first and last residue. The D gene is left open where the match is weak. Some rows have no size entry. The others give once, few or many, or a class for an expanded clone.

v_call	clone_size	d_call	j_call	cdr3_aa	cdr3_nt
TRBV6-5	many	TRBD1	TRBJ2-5	CASSYSGLGTGFWYF	TGTGCCAGCAGTTACTCGGGGCTTGGGACAGGATTTTGGTACTTC
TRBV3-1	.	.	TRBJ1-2	CASSGGSGNGYTF	TGTGCCAGCAGCGGCGGATCGGGGAATGGCTACACCTTC
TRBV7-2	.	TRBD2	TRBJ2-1	CASSLVPGLAENEQFF	TGTGCCAGCAGCTTAGTTCCGGGACTAGCGGAAAATGAGCAGTTCTTC
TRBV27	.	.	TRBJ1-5	CASSSLGASNQPQHF	TGTGCCAGCAGTAGTTTGGGGGCTAGCAATCAGCCCCAGCATTTT
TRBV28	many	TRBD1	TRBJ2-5	CASSLLRGPQETQYF	TGTGCCAGCAGTTTGCTGAGGGGGCCTCAAGAGACCCAGTACTTC
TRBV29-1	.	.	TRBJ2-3	CSVETDRPSQYF	TGCAGCGTTGAGACAGACAGGCCGTCGCAGTATTTT
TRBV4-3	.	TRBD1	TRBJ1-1	CASSRTGGQVYTEAFF	TGCGCCAGCAGCCGAACAGGGGGCCAGGTTTACACTGAAGCTTTCTTT
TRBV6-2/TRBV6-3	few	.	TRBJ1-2	CASVGSGGANYGYTF	TGTGCCAGCGTAGGATCGGGCGGAGCTAACTATGGCTACACCTTC
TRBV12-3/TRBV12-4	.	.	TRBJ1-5	CASSPSGTGLVNQPQHF	TGTGCCAGCAGTCCATCCGGGACGGGGTTAGTCAATCAGCCCCAGCATTTT
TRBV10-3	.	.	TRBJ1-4	CASRRTASNEKLFF	TGTGCCAGCAGGAGGACAGCTTCTAATGAAAAACTGTTTTTT
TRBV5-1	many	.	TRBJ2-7	CASSLEAGRDYEQYF	TGCGCCAGCAGCTTGGAGGCGGGACGGGACTACGAGCAGTACTTC
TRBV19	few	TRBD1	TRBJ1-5	CASTQDRYQPQHF	TGTGCCAGTACCCAGGACAGGTATCAGCCCCAGCATTTT
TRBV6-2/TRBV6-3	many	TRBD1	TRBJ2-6	CASSRTGFGANVLTF	TGTGCCAGCAGCAGGACAGGGTTCGGGGCCAACGTCCTGACTTTC
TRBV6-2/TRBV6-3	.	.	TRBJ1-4	CASRDTGNIREKLFF	TGTGCCAGCAGGGACACAGGGAACATCCGAGAAAAACTGTTTTTT
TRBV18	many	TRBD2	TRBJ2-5	CASSPRTSGGARPRETQYF	TGTGCCAGCTCACCACGGACTAGCGGGGGGGCCCGCCCCAGGGAGACCCAGTACTTC